The next 14 T cell receptor beta chains were all read from a single sample in a study of T-cell reconstitution after alpha-beta-depleted transplantation in children. TCRbeta library preparation incorporated unique molecular identifiers. TCRdb reprocessed the PCR reads via MiXCR and lists one record per CDR3 protein. The table includes 500,000 or so distinct CDR3 sequences, less than 35% detected once. This material consisted of PBMCs from the stem cell graft donor, taken from the stem cell graft. Every receptor here comes from a human donor who donated a stem cell graft to a child with aplastic anemia.

The J gene is TRBJ2-7, the V gene TRBV4-2; D assignment may be TRBD1 or TRBD2 (6 bases each). Trimming pared 4 bases from V and 0 bases from J, leaving 13 bases between. The CDR3 covers 15 residues. Germline V gene lookup returns CDR1 LGHNA and CDR2 YNFKEQ. The CDR3 loop is CASSRQGGFSYEQYF. Written as DNA, the CDR3 is TGTGCCAGCAGCCGTCAAGGGGGGTTCTCCTACGAGCAGTACTTC.

This clonotype appeared a single time. The rearrangement links TRBV6-2 or TRBV6-3 to TRBJ2-7; 7 nucleotides align to TRBD1. This CDR3 spans 14 amino acids. Unmatched junction bases numbered 4, after V lost 2 bases and J lost 3 bases. The V gene's germline CDR1 is MNHEY and CDR2 SVGEGT. The DNA of the CDR3 is TGTGCCAGCAGTTACACGACAGGGTTCTACGAGCAGTACGTC. Protein product: CASSYTTGFYEQYV.

This sequence joins TRBV5-1 and TRBJ2-3; D is uncertain. Trimming took off 0 bases at V and 3 bases at J, with 8 bases between the two ends. The CDR3 consists of 14 residues. Germline V lookup: CDR1 SGHRS, CDR2 YFSETQ. CDR3 in amino acids: CASSLGLETDTQYF. CDR3 sequence (DNA): TGCGCCAGCAGCTTGGGACTGGAGACAGATACGCAGTATTTT.

V and J are TRBV20-1 and TRBJ2-7; D gene uncertain. CDR3 length: 15 residues. Germline lookup yields CDR1 DFQATT and CDR2 SNEGSKA (reference sequence). The V end lost 6 bases, the J end lost 2 bases, and 20 bases lay between the germline ends. This chain's CDR3 is CSASAFGQYAYEQYF. CDR3 DNA sequence: TGCAGTGCCTCCGCCTTCGGGCAGTACGCCTACGAGCAGTACTTC.

This clonotype was seen more than once but under ten times. The chain uses TRBV12-3 or TRBV12-4 and TRBJ1-1; D not certain. The V and J ends lost 1 base and 8 bases respectively, with 8 bases between them. The CDR3 sequence is 12 residues long. The CDR3 DNA follows: TGTGCCAGCAGTTTAGGGGGTCAGGAAGCTTTCTTT. This gives the protein CASSLGGQEAFF.

The chain joins TRBV6-2 or TRBV6-3 to TRBJ1-5; maybe TRBD1 (6 bases). V was trimmed by 3 bases and J by 5 bases, leaving 29 bases between them. Germline lookup yields CDR1 MNHEY and CDR2 SVGEGT. The CDR3 runs to 20 residues. The CDR3 is CASSYYAGTRGRSGDQPQHF. The CDR3 nucleotides are TGTGCCAGCAGTTATTACGCCGGGACAAGGGGGAGGTCTGGGGATCAGCCCCAGCATTTT.

This clonotype was detected a few times. J is TRBJ1-1 and V is TRBV11-2; D is uncertain. The CDR3 has 15 amino acids. Trimming cost V 5 bases and J 6 bases, with 19 bases left between them. CDR1 and CDR2 (germline): SGHAT, FQNNGV. CDR3 sequence: CASSPSGSRFSEAFF. The CDR3 DNA sequence: TGTGCCAGCAGCCCGAGTGGGAGTAGGTTCTCTGAAGCTTTCTTT.

This chain joins TRBV29-1 and TRBJ2-3; TRBD2 matches 8 bases. J gave up 6 bases and V 3 bases, and 11 bases lay outside the gene matches. Germline-derived CDR1 and CDR2 are SQVTM and ANQGSEA. The CDR3 covers 15 residues. In DNA form, the CDR3 reads TGCAGCGTTGACCCGGGACTAGGAACAACGGATACGCAGTATTTT. It translates to CSVDPGLGTTDTQYF.

This chain joins TRBV4-3 and TRBJ2-5; TRBD1 agrees at 10 bases. The ends lost 1 base at V and 5 bases at J; junction bases unmatched: 4. This CDR3 comprises 15 residues. Germline V gene data show CDR1 as LGHNA and CDR2 as YSLEER. The CDR3 loop reads CASSQGDRGRETQYF. The CDR3 nucleotides are TGCGCCAGCAGCCAAGGTGACAGGGGGCGTGAGACCCAGTACTTC.

The chain joins TRBV10-3 to TRBJ1-5, with a possible D match to TRBD1 (5 bases). V lost 0 bases and J lost 4, with 13 bases in between. Germline values: CDR1 ENHRY, CDR2 SYGVKD. The CDR3 runs to 16 residues. The CDR3 is CAISESGVDLNQPQHF. The CDR3 nucleotides are TGTGCCATCAGTGAGTCGGGGGTCGATTTAAATCAGCCCCAGCATTTT.

This sequence joins TRBV12-3 or TRBV12-4 and TRBJ1-2; D unresolved. The CDR3 length is 10 residues. V was pared by 5 bases and J by 8 bases, with 6 bases between. DNA of the CDR3: TGTGCCAGCAGTCGCGGCGGCTACACCTTC. Protein sequence: CASSRGGYTF.

The chain employs TRBV12-3 or TRBV12-4 and TRBJ1-5, with 8 bases fitting TRBD1. V was clipped by 2 bases and J by 6 bases; unmatched bases: 12. This CDR3 is 17 amino acids long. In nucleotides, the CDR3 is TGTGCCAGCAGTTTAAGTCGGGCAGGGGGCTTTACTCAGCCCCAGCATTTT. Amino acid sequence: CASSLSRAGGFTQPQHF.

This clonotype was counted a few times. The chain couples TRBV4-3 to TRBJ2-1, with D hard to call. Germline loops: CDR1 LGHNA, CDR2 YSLEER. Trimming shortened V by 0 bases and J by 0 bases, and 9 bases separated the two germline ends. This CDR3 contains 16 residues. The CDR3 loop reads CASSQDVLSSYNEQFF. The CDR3 DNA is TGCGCCAGCAGCCAAGATGTCCTGAGCTCCTACAATGAGCAGTTCTTC.

Ten or more counts support this clonotype. The V gene is TRBV7-8, the J gene TRBJ2-5; D gene uncertain. CDR3 size: 13 residues. CDR1 is SGHVS and CDR2 is FQNEAQ in the germline V gene. Trimming cost V 5 bases and J 4 bases, with 11 bases left between them. DNA of the CDR3: TGTGCCAGCAGCCCATCCCAAGCAGAGACCCAGTACTTC. Protein: CASSPSQAETQYF.